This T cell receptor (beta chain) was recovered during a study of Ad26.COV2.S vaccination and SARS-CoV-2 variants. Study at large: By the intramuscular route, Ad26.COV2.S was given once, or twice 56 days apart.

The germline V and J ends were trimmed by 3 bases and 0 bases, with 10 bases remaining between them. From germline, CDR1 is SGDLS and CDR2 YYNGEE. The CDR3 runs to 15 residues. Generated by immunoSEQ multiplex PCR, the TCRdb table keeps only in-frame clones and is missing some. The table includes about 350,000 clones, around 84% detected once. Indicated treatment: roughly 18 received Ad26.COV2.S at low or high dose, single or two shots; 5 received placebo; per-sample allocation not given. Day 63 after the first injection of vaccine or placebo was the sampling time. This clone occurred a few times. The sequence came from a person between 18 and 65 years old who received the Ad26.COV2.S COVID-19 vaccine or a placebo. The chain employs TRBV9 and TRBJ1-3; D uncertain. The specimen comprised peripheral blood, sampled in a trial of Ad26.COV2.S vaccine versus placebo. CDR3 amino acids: CASSAGAPSGNTIYF. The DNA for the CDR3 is TGTGCCAGCAGCGCTGGTGCCCCCTCTGGAAACACCATATATTTT. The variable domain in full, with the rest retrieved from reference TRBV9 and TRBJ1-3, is DSGVTQTPKHLITATGQRVTLRCSPRSGDLSVYWYQQSLDQGLQFLIQYYNGEERAKGNILERFSAQQFPDLHSELNLSSLELGDSALYFCASSAGAPSGNTIYFGEGSWLTVV.